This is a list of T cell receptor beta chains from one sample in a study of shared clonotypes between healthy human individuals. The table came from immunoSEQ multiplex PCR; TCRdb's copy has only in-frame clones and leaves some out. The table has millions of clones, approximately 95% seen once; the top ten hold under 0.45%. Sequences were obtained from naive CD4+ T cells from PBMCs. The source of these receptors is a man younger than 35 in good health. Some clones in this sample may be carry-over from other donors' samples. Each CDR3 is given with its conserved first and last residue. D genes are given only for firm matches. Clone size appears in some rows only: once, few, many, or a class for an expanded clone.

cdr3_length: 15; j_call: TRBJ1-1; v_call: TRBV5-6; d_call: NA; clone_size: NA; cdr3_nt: TGTGCCAGCAGCCGTCGCGGGCATTTCAACACTGAAGCTTTCTTT; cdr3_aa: CASSRRGHFNTEAFF
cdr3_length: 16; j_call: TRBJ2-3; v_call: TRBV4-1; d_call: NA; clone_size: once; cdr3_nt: TGCGCCAGCAGCCAAGACTCTGGAGGCGGCACAGATACGCAGTATTTT; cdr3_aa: CASSQDSGGGTDTQYF
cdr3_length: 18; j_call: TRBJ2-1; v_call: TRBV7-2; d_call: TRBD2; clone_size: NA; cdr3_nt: TGTGCCAGCAGCTTATATTGGGCTTCGACTAGCGGGAGAAGCGAGCAGTTCTTC; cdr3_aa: CASSLYWASTSGRSEQFF
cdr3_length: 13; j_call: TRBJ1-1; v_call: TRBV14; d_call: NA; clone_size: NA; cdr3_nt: TGTGCCAGCAGCCAAGATCTGGGAACTGAAGCTTTCTTT; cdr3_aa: CASSQDLGTEAFF
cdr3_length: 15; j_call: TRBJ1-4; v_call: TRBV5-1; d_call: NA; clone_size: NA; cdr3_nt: TGCGCCAGCAGCTTGGACGGCAGCTCGAGGGAAAAACTGTTTTTT; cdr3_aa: CASSLDGSSREKLFF
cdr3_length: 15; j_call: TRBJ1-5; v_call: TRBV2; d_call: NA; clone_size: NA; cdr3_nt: TGTGCCAGCAGTACGGCGGTACTGAGCAATCAGCCCCAGCATTTT; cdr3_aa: CASSTAVLSNQPQHF
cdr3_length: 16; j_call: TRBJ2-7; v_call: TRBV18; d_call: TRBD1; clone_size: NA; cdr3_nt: TGTGCCAGCTCCCGCTTAGGGACAGGGGGCGCCTACGAGCAGTACTTC; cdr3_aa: CASSRLGTGGAYEQYF
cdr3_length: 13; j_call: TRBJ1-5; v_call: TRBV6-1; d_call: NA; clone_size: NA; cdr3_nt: TGTGCCAGCAGTCACATGAGCAATCAGCCCCAGCATTTT; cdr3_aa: CASSHMSNQPQHF
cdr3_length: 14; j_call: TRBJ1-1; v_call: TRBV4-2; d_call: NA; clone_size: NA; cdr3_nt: TGTGCCAGCAGCCAAGTGGGAGGGGGCACTGAAGCTTTCTTT; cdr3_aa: CASSQVGGGTEAFF
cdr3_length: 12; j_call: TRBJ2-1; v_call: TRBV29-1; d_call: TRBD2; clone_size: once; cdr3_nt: TGCAGCGCTTTGACTAGCGGGAAGGAGCAGTTCTTC; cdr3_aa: CSALTSGKEQFF
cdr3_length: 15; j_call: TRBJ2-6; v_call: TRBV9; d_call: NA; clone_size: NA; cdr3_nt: TGTGCCAGCAGCGATACTGGGTTTGGGGCCAACGTCCTGACTTTC; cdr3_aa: CASSDTGFGANVLTF
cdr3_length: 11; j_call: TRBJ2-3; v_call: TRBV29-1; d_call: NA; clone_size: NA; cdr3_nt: TGCAGCGTTCTAAGAACAGATACGCAGTATTTT; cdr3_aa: CSVLRTDTQYF
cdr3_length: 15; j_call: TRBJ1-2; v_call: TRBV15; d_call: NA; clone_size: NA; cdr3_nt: TGTGCCACCAGCAGAGATCTGGACAGCTATTCAGGCTACACCTTC; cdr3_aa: CATSRDLDSYSGYTF
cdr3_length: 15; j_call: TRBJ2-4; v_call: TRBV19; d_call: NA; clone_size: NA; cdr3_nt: TGTGCCAGTAGTACCCGGGACGGGAGCTTAAACATTCAGTACTTC; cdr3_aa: CASSTRDGSLNIQYF
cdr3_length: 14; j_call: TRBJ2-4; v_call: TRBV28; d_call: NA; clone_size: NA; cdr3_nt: TGTGCCAGCAACCGCAGGGGAACCAAAAACATTCAGTACTTC; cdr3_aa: CASNRRGTKNIQYF
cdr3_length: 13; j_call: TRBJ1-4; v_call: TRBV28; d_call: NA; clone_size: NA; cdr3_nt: TGTGCCAGCAACCAAGGATACGGTGAAAAACTGTTTTTT; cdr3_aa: CASNQGYGEKLFF
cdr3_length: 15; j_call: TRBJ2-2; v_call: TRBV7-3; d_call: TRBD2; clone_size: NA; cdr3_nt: TGTGCCAGCAGCTTCGGACTAGCGGGCACCGGGGAGCTGTTTTTT; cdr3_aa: CASSFGLAGTGELFF
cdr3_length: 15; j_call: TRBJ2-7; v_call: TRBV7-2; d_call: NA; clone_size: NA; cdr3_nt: TGTGCCAGCAGCTTAGAAGTAGCGGCGGCCTACGAGCAGTACTTC; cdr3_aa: CASSLEVAAAYEQYF
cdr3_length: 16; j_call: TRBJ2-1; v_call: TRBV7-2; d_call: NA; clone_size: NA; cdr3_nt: TGTGCCAGCAGCTTAGCGCCGGGCAGCCCCTACAATGAGCAGTTCTTC; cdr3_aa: CASSLAPGSPYNEQFF
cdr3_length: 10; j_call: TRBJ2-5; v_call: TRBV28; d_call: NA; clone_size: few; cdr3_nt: TGTGCCAGCAGTAGCGAGACCCAGTACTTC; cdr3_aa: CASSSETQYF
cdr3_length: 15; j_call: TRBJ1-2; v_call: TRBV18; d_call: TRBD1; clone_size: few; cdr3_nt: TGTGCCAGCTCGCCGGGACAGGGGCAACTCTATGGCTACACCTTC; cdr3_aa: CASSPGQGQLYGYTF
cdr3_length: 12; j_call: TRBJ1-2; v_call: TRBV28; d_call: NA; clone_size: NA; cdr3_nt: TGTGCCAGCAGTGGAAGGAGGTATGGCTACACCTTC; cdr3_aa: CASSGRRYGYTF
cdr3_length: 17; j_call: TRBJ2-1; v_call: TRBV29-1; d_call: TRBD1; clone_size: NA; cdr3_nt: TGCAGCGTTGAAGGGGACAGGGGGAGTCGGGAGTACAATGAGCAGTTCTTC; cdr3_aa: CSVEGDRGSREYNEQFF
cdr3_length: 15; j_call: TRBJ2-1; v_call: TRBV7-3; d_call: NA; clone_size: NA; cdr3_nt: TGTGCCAGCAGCACCGGGCCGTGGGTAAGCAATGAGCAGTTCTTC; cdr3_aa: CASSTGPWVSNEQFF
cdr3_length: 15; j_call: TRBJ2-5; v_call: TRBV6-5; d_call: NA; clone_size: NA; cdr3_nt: TGTGCCAGCACCTCGCAGCCCAGGGACCAAGAGACCCAGTACTTC; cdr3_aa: CASTSQPRDQETQYF
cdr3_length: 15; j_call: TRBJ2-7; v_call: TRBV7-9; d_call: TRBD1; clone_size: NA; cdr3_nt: TGTGCCAGCAGCTTAGCCCTGACAGGGCGACACGAGCAGTACTTC; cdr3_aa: CASSLALTGRHEQYF
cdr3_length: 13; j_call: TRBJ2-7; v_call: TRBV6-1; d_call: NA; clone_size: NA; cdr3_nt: TGTGCCAGCAGTGACCACAGGGTCTACGAGCAGTACTTC; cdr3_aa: CASSDHRVYEQYF